This TCR beta chain emerged from a study of blood T cell repertoires in COVID-19. Whole-study context: The cDNA or gDNA used as material had been derived from T cells, B-cell-depleted T cells, or PBMCs.

Germline CDR1 and CDR2: SGHRS and YFSETQ. The CDR3 runs 15 residues. Trimming cost V 3 bases and J 9 bases; bases outside gene matches: 8. Those enrolled, adults aged roughly 18 to 90 years, came from fewer than 25 US areas. Authors' methods: It was from reference gene primer amplification that nucleated cell counts were estimated. Produced via immunoSEQ multiplex PCR; TCRdb's table is partial and in-frame only. V and J calls and clone size are copied from that table; D and trimming were computed from the DNA. This table holds some 350,000 clones, roughly nine tenths found once. This clonotype was sampled from a woman in her 30s who had recovered from COVID-19. What was sequenced was PBMCs or T cells enriched from blood (not recorded which). V usage is TRBV5-1 and J usage is TRBJ2-1; 11 nucleotides agree with TRBD2. The chain's CDR3 is CASSWGSSGRTEQFF. The CDR3 DNA reads as TGCGCCAGCAGCTGGGGGTCTAGCGGGAGGACTGAGCAGTTCTTC.